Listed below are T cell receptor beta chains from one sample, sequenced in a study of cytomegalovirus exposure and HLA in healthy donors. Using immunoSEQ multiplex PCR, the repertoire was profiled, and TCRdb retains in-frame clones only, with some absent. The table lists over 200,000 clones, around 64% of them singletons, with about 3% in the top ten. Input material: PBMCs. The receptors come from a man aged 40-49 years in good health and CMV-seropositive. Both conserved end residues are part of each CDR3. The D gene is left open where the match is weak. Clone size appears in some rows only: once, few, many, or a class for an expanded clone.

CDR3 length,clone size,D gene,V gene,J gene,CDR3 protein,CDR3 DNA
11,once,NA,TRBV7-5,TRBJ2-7,CVLVGGNEQYF,TGTGTCTTAGTTGGCGGAAACGAGCAGTACTTC
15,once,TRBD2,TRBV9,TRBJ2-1,CASSVTSGGAYEQFF,TGTGCCAGCAGCGTTACTAGCGGGGGGGCCTATGAGCAGTTCTTC
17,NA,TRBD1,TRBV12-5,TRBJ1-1,CASGSDPYSTGNTEVFF,TGTGCTAGTGGTTCAGACCCCTACTCGACAGGGAACACTGAAGTTTTCTTT
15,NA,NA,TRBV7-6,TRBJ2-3,CASSLGAGHTDTQYF,TGTGCCAGCAGCTTAGGGGCAGGGCACACAGATACGCAGTATTTT
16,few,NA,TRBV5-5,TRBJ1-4,CASSLTGPSSGEKLFF,TGTGCCAGCAGCTTGACAGGGCCATCCTCAGGTGAAAAACTGTTTTTT
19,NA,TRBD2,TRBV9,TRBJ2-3,CASSDVAGGTRLSTDTQYF,TGTGCCAGCAGCGACGTAGCGGGGGGCACCCGCCTTAGCACAGATACGCAGTATTTT
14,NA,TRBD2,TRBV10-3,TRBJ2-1,CAISTTSGQDEQFF,TGTGCCATCAGTACGACTAGCGGGCAGGATGAGCAGTTCTTC
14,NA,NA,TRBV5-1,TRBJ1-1,CASSFGTLNTEAFF,TGCGCCAGCAGCTTCGGGACACTGAACACTGAAGCTTTCTTT
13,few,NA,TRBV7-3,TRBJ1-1,CASSSEGNTEAFF,TGTGCCAGCAGCTCAGAGGGGAACACTGAAGCTTTCTTT
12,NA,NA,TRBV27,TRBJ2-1,CASKRGFNEQFF,TGTGCCAGCAAACGCGGGTTCAATGAGCAGTTCTTC
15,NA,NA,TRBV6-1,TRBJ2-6,CASSVGEAGANVLTF,TGTGCCAGCAGTGTAGGAGAGGCTGGGGCCAACGTCCTGACTTTC
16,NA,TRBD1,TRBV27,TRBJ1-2,CASSRNRGPLGHGYTF,TGTGCCAGCAGTAGGAACAGGGGCCCCCTCGGGCACGGCTACACCTTC
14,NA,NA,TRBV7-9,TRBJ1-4,CASSSDRLNEKLFF,TGTGCCAGCAGCTCCGACAGGCTGAATGAAAAACTGTTTTTT
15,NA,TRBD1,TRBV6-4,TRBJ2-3,CASSSGTGDTDTQYF,TGTGCCAGCAGCTCCGGGACAGGGGACACAGATACGCAGTATTTT
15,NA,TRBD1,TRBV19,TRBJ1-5,CASSAQGGSNQPQHF,TGTGCCAGTAGTGCCCAGGGGGGCAGCAATCAGCCCCAGCATTTT
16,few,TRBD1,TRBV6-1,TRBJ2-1,CASSERGQGARNEQFF,TGTGCCAGCAGTGAAAGAGGACAGGGGGCGCGAAATGAGCAGTTCTTC
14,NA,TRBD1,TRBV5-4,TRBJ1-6,CASSVDRGHSPLHF,TGTGCCAGCAGCGTCGACAGGGGGCATTCACCCCTCCACTTT
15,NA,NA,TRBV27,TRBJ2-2,CASTLTTDKAGELFF,TGTGCCAGCACGTTAACCACCGACAAGGCCGGGGAGCTGTTTTTT
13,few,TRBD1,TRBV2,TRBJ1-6,CASRQGVGSPLHF,TGTGCCAGCAGGCAGGGGGTTGGGTCACCCCTCCACTTT